This T cell receptor (beta chain) comes out of a study of T cells in Graves' hyperthyroidism and ophthalmopathy. CDR1 LGHNA and CDR2 YNFKEQ come from the germline V gene. V lost 0 bases, J lost 1 base, and 3 bases stayed unmatched. This CDR3 spans 16 amino acids. This clonotype was recorded a few times. Template material for amplifying TCR beta CDR3 regions consisted of RNA transcripts. RT-PCR in the first round (using the HTBI primer set) targeted the TCR CDR3. TCRdb independently ran MiXCR on the multiplex PCR reads; one entry per CDR3 protein. The repertoire consists of about 210,000 distinct CDR3 sequences, with roughly a sixth occurring once and the leading ten covering roughly 53%.

The receptor comes from a middle-aged man with Graves' hyperthyroidism. The V gene is TRBV4-2, the J gene TRBJ2-5; 9 nucleotides agree with TRBD1. Source material: blood. The CDR3 is CASSQDGTGPQETQYF. CDR3 coding DNA: TGTGCCAGCAGCCAAGACGGGACAGGGCCCCAAGAGACCCAGTACTTC.